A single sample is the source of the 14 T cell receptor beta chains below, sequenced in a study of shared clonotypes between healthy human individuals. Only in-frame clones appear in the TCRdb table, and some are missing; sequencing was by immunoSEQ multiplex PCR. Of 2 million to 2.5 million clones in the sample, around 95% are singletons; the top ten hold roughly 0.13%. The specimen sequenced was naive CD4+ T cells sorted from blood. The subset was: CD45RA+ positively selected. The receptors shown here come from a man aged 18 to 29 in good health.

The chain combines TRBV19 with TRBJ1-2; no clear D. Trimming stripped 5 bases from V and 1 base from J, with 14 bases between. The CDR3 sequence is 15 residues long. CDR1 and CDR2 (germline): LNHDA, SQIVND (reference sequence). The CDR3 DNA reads TGTGCCAGTAGTCCCGGTAGGACCTTTAACTATGGCTACACCTTC. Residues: CASSPGRTFNYGYTF.

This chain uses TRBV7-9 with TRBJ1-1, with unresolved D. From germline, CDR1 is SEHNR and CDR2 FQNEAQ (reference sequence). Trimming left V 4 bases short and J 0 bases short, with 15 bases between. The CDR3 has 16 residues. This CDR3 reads CASSSAGGTVNTEAFF. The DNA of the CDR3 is TGTGCCAGCAGCTCAGCCGGAGGCACGGTGAACACTGAAGCTTTCTTT.

The CDR3 DNA reads TGCGCCAGCAGCCCCCGGGACCCTGGGGACTACACCTTC. Translating gives CASSPRDPGDYTF. The gene calls are TRBV4-1 and TRBJ1-2, with D possibly being TRBD1 (5 bases). The CDR3 length is 13 residues. The V end lost 4 bases, the J end lost 10 bases, and 16 bases lay between the germline ends. In germline, CDR1 is MGHRA, CDR2 YSYEKL.

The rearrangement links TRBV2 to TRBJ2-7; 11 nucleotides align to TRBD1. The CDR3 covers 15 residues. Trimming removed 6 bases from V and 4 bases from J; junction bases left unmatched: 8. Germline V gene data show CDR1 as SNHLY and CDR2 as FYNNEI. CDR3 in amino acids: CASSSRDRGLYEQYF. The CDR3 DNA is TGTGCCAGCAGCTCCCGGGACAGGGGGTTGTACGAGCAGTACTTC.

The CDR3 loop reads CAWSVMRGGTSGSYEQYF. The CDR3 nucleotides read TGTGCCTGGAGTGTAATGCGGGGGGGGACTAGCGGGAGCTACGAGCAGTACTTC. The V gene is TRBV30, the J gene TRBJ2-7, with 14 bases lining up with TRBD2. The CDR3 runs 18 residues. CDR1 is GTSNPN and CDR2 is SVGIG in the germline V gene (reference sequence). Unmatched junction bases numbered 10, after V lost 0 bases and J lost 3 bases.

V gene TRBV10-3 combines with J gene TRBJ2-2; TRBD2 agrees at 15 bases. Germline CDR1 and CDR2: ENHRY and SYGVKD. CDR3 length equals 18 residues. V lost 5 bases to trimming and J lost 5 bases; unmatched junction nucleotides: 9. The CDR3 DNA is TGTGCCATCAGTTCCGGGACTAGCGGGAGGCCGGGAACCGGGGAGCTGTTTTTT. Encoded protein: CAISSGTSGRPGTGELFF.

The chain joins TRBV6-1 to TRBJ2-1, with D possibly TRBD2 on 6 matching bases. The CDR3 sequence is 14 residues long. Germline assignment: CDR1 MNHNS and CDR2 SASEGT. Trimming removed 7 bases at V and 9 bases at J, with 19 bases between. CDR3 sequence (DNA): TGTGCCAGCATCCTTCGACTAGGGCAACGTGAGCAGTTCTTC. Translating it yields CASILRLGQREQFF.

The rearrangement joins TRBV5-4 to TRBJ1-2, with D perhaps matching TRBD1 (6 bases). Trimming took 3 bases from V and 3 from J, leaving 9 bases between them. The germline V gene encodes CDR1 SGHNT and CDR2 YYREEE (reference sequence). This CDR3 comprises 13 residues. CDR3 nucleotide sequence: TGTGCCAGCAGCTATCACAGGGACTATGGCTACACCTTC. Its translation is CASSYHRDYGYTF.

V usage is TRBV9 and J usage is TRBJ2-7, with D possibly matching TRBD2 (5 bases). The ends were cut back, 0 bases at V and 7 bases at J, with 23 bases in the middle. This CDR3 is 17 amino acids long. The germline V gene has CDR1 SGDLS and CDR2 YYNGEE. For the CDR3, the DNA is TGTGCCAGCAGCGTAGCTGGTAATAGCCACCTAACGGGGGAGCAGTACTTC. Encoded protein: CASSVAGNSHLTGEQYF.

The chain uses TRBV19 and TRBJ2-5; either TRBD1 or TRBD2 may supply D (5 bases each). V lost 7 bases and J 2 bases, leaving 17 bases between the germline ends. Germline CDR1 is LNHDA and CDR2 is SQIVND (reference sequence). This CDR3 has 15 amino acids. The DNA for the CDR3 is TGTGCCAGTAAGCAGAACCCGGGACCACAAGAGACCCAGTACTTC. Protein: CASKQNPGPQETQYF.

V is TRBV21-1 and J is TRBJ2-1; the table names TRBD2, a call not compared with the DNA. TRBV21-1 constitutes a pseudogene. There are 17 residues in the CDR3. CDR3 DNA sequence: TGTGCCAGCAGCAAGATTCTAGACCCGAGCTCCTACAATGAGCAGTTCTTC. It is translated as CASSKILDPSSYNEQFF.

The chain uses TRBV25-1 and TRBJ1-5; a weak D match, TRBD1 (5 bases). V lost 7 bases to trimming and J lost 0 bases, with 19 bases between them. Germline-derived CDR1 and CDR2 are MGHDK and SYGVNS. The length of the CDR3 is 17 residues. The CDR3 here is CASNSSIARVSNQPQHF. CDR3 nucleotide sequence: TGTGCCAGCAACTCCTCGATAGCCAGGGTTAGCAATCAGCCCCAGCATTTT.

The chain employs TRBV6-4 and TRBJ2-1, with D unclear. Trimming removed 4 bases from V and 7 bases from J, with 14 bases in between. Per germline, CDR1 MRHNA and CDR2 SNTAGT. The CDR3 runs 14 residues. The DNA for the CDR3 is TGTGCCAGCAGTGTCGACTCGGCCTCGAATGAGCAGTTCTTC. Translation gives CASSVDSASNEQFF.

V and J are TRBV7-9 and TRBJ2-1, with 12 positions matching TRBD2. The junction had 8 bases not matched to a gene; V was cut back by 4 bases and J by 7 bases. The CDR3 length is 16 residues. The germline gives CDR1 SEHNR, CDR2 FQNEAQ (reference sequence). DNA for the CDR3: TGTGCCAGCAGCTCAAGGGGACTAGCGGGCCTTAATGAGCAGTTCTTC. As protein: CASSSRGLAGLNEQFF. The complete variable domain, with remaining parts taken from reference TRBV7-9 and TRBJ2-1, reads DTGVSQNPRHKITKRGQNVTFRCDPISEHNRLYWYRQTLGQGPEFLTYFQNEAQLEKSRLLSDRFSAERPKGSFSTLEIQRTEQGDSAMYLCASSSRGLAGLNEQFFGPGTRLTVL.